This T cell receptor beta chain is from a study of blood T cell repertoires in COVID-19. For the study at large: Specimens from acute and convalescent COVID-19 originated in the United States, Italy and Spain. PBMCs, B-cell-depleted T cells, or T cells provided the cDNA or gDNA that made up the material.

In this sample, this clone turned up once. Study processing details: Estimates of nucleated cell counts were drawn from the amplification of reference gene primers. Libraries were prepared by immunoSEQ multiplex PCR; TCRdb keeps only in-frame clonotypes and omits some of them. The DNA was the basis for D and trimming; V, J and clone size are from that table. This sample has around 100,000 clones; around 85% occur once, and the top ten carry about 13%. Germline CDR1 reads SEHNR; CDR2 reads FQNEAQ (reference sequence). V lost 8 bases to trimming and J lost 6 bases, with 23 bases between them. This CDR3 has 15 residues.

J is TRBJ2-7 and V is TRBV7-9, with a possible D match to TRBD1 (6 bases). The sequence was obtained from a human donor in a cohort sampled during active COVID-19. The sequencing input was peripheral blood. CDR3 DNA: TGTGCCAGCGGCGAACTCGGGACACGATTTTCCGAGCAGTACTTC. Amino acid sequence: CASGELGTRFSEQYF.